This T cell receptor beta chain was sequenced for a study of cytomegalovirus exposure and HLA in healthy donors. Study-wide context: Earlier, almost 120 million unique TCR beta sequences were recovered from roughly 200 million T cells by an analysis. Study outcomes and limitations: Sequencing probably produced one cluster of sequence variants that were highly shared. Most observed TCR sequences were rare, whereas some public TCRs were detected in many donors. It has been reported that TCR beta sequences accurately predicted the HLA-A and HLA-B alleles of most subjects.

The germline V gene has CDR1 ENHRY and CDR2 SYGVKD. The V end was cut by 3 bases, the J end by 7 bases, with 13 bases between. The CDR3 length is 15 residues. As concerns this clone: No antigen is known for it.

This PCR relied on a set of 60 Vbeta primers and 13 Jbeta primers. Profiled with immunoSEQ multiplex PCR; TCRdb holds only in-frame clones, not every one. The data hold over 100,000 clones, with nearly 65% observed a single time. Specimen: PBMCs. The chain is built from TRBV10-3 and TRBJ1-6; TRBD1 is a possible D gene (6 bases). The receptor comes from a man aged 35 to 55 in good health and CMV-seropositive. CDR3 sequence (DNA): TGTGCCATCAGTGAATCGGGACAACCCAATTCACCCCTCCACTTT. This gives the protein CAISESGQPNSPLHF.